Included here is one T cell receptor (beta chain) sequence, with context. The antigen is unknown. Documented time point: cycle 4 day 1 (C4D1), after about 6 weeks of nivolumab. Each and every patient relapsed after autologous stem cell transplantation, and patients got differing brentuximab vedotin exposure. The protocol was immunoSEQ multiplex PCR, while the TCRdb copy is restricted to in-frame clones and leaves out a portion. The table has about 21,000 clones, 85% to 90% seen once; the top ten hold roughly 13%. These data belong to a study of PD-1 blockade in classical Hodgkin lymphoma. General observations from the study: Before treatment, TCR diversity in newly diagnosed patients was reportedly lower than in healthy donors. Underlying causes for the observed repertoire differences were not defined, possibly disease activity or prior therapy.

CDR3 length: 15 residues. Germline CDR1 is LNHDA and CDR2 is SQIVND (reference sequence). The V gene lost 7 bases and the J gene lost 0 bases, with 15 bases spanning the gap. The chain employs TRBV19 and TRBJ1-1; unclear D gene. The TCR was taken from a human donor with classical Hodgkin lymphoma. Here the sequenced sample was peripheral blood mononuclear cells (PBMCs), taken before the fourth cycle of nivolumab. Written as DNA, the CDR3 is TGTGCCAGTACCCCCCAGAGCAGTATGAACACTGAAGCTTTCTTT. Its translation: CASTPQSSMNTEAFF.